The rows below give T cell receptor beta chains drawn from one sample of a study of blood T cell repertoires in COVID-19. Sequenced by immunoSEQ multiplex PCR; TCRdb stores in-frame clones only, minus some. Found here are approximately 100,000 clones, approximately 87% of them singletons; the top ten hold about 15%. Material for sequencing was peripheral blood. The receptors were sampled from a man aged 50 or older with acute or convalescent COVID-19. CDR3s include the opening cysteine and the closing phenylalanine or tryptophan. The D gene is left open where the match is weak. Clone size is not always given. Where it is, it says once, few, many or a class for expanded clones.

clone_size | d_call | j_call | v_call | cdr3_aa | cdr3_nt
. | . | TRBJ2-1 | TRBV5-1 | CASSSGTGQLYNEQFF | TGCGCCAGCAGCTCTGGTACTGGACAGCTATACAATGAGCAGTTCTTC
. | . | TRBJ2-2 | TRBV18 | CASSPWKQGELFF | TGTGCCAGCTCACCATGGAAACAGGGGGAGCTGTTTTTT
. | TRBD2 | TRBJ2-7 | TRBV3-1/TRBV3-2 | CASSSGSWYEQYF | TGTGCCAGTTCGAGCGGGAGTTGGTACGAGCAGTACTTC
. | TRBD1 | TRBJ1-1 | TRBV5-4 | CASSLDRGSMNTEAFF | TGTGCCAGCAGCTTGGACAGGGGGTCCATGAACACTGAAGCTTTCTTT
. | TRBD2 | TRBJ2-5 | TRBV2 | CASSGRAGAGETQYF | TGTGCCAGCAGTGGAAGGGCGGGAGCGGGGGAGACCCAGTACTTC
few | . | TRBJ2-5 | TRBV10-2 | CASSGGGMETQYF | TGCGCCAGCAGCGGCGGAGGTATGGAGACCCAGTACTTC
. | TRBD1 | TRBJ1-5 | TRBV28 | CASSWGQGGKQPQHF | TGTGCCAGCAGTTGGGGACAGGGAGGAAAACAGCCCCAGCATTTT
. | TRBD1 | TRBJ1-1 | TRBV29-1 | CSVVWQGVLMNTEAFF | TGCAGCGTTGTCTGGCAGGGGGTTCTCATGAACACTGAAGCTTTCTTT
. | . | TRBJ2-7 | TRBV5-1 | CASSLASSSPGFSYEQYF | TGCGCCAGCAGCTTGGCCTCGAGCAGCCCGGGGTTTTCCTACGAGCAGTACTTC
once | . | TRBJ1-3 | TRBV9 | CASSSRTSSGNTIYF | TGTGCCAGCAGCTCAAGGACAAGCTCTGGAAACACCATATATTTT
. | . | TRBJ2-5 | TRBV20-1 | CSASLRAGQETQYF | TGCAGTGCTAGTTTGCGGGCGGGACAAGAGACCCAGTACTTC
. | TRBD1 | TRBJ2-7 | TRBV27 | CASTPGTGGAVEQYF | TGTGCCAGCACCCCGGGGACAGGGGGCGCGGTAGAGCAGTACTTC
. | . | TRBJ1-2 | TRBV14 | CASSQSLGGWDYGYTF | TGTGCCAGCAGCCAGTCCCTTGGAGGGTGGGACTATGGCTACACCTTC
. | . | TRBJ2-2 | TRBV5-1 | CASSSAGAGTGELFF | TGCGCCAGCAGCTCAGCAGGGGCTGGCACCGGGGAGCTGTTTTTT
. | TRBD1 | TRBJ2-5 | TRBV11-2 | CASSSLRGRETQYF | TGTGCCAGCAGCTCCCTGAGGGGGCGGGAGACCCAGTACTTC
. | TRBD1 | TRBJ1-5 | TRBV5-1 | CASSSGQGSQPQHF | TGCGCCAGCAGCTCCGGACAGGGAAGTCAGCCCCAGCATTTT
once | . | TRBJ2-5 | TRBV5-1 | CASSLAVVETQYF | TGCGCCAGCAGCTTGGCCGTTGTGGAGACCCAGTACTTC
. | TRBD1 | TRBJ1-6 | TRBV28 | CASSLDRAGSPLHF | TGTGCCAGCAGCCTGGACAGGGCGGGTTCACCCCTCCACTTT
. | . | TRBJ2-3 | TRBV3-1/TRBV3-2 | CASSQAGLVKDTQYF | TGTGCCAGCAGCCAAGCGGGGTTAGTAAAAGATACGCAGTATTTT
. | TRBD1 | TRBJ1-4 | TRBV10-2 | CASSGDLTGATNEKLFF | TGCGCCAGCAGCGGGGACCTGACAGGGGCAACTAATGAAAAACTGTTTTTT
few | TRBD2 | TRBJ2-7 | TRBV28 | CASSSGKYEQYF | TGTGCCAGCAGTAGCGGGAAATACGAGCAGTACTTC
. | . | TRBJ1-3 | TRBV5-1 | CASSLTRTDSGNTIYF | TGCGCCAGCAGCTTGACCCGGACAGACTCTGGAAACACCATATATTTT
. | . | TRBJ2-1 | TRBV3-1/TRBV3-2 | CASSQDGGSWYNEQFF | TGTGCCAGCAGCCAAGACGGCGGATCTTGGTACAATGAGCAGTTCTTC
. | TRBD2 | TRBJ2-3 | TRBV7-9 | CASSSRRAGGGDTQYF | TGTGCCAGCAGCTCGAGACGGGCGGGAGGGGGAGATACGCAGTATTTT
. | . | TRBJ2-2 | TRBV7-8 | CASSFNPRGTGELFF | TGTGCCAGCAGCTTCAACCCTCGGGGCACCGGGGAGCTGTTTTTT
. | TRBD1 | TRBJ2-7 | TRBV7-9 | CASSSVRDRTYEQYF | TGTGCCAGCAGCTCTGTCCGGGACAGGACCTACGAGCAGTACTTC
. | . | TRBJ2-4 | TRBV28 | CASSILAKNIQYF | TGTGCCAGCAGTATCTTAGCCAAAAACATTCAGTACTTC
. | TRBD1 | TRBJ2-2 | TRBV5-1 | CASRRQGTGELFF | TGCGCCAGCAGGCGACAGGGGACCGGGGAGCTGTTTTTT
. | . | TRBJ1-2 | TRBV29-1 | CSTRTGNYGYTF | TGCAGCACGAGAACAGGGAACTATGGCTACACCTTC
. | . | TRBJ1-3 | TRBV21-1 | CASSSRDREVSGNTIYF | TGTGCCAGCAGCAGCCGGGACAGGGAAGTATCTGGAAACACCATATATTTT
. | TRBD2 | TRBJ2-5 | TRBV5-6 | CASSRTSGSPGPRGTQYF | TGTGCCAGCAGTCGGACTAGCGGGAGTCCCGGACCCCGAGGGACCCAGTACTTC
. | . | TRBJ2-7 | TRBV19 | CASSFRLYYEQYF | TGTGCCAGTAGTTTCAGACTCTACTACGAGCAGTACTTC
. | . | TRBJ1-1 | TRBV6-6 | CASRMDSQNTEAFF | TGTGCCAGCAGGATGGACAGTCAGAACACTGAAGCTTTCTTT
few | . | TRBJ2-7 | TRBV7-9 | CASSLALAGREQYF | TGTGCCAGCAGCTTAGCGTTGGCAGGGCGGGAGCAGTACTTC
. | TRBD2 | TRBJ2-3 | TRBV6-1 | CASSEEVAGVPDTQYF | TGTGCCAGCAGTGAGGAGGTAGCGGGAGTCCCAGATACGCAGTATTTT
. | TRBD1 | TRBJ2-1 | TRBV19 | CASSKTGNNYYNEQFF | TGTGCCAGTAGTAAGACAGGGAACAACTACTACAATGAGCAGTTCTTC
. | TRBD2 | TRBJ2-7 | TRBV7-8 | CASSVGLAGIRHEQYF | TGTGCCAGCAGCGTCGGACTAGCGGGAATCAGGCACGAGCAGTACTTC
. | . | TRBJ2-5 | TRBV12-3/TRBV12-4 | CASSYLETQYF | TGTGCCAGCAGTTATCTAGAGACCCAGTACTTC
. | TRBD2 | TRBJ2-1 | TRBV12-3/TRBV12-4 | CASSVLAGQQFF | TGTGCCAGCAGCGTGCTAGCGGGACAGCAGTTCTTC
. | TRBD2 | TRBJ2-5 | TRBV11-2 | CASSPSGRVQETQYF | TGTGCCAGCAGCCCTAGCGGGAGGGTCCAAGAGACCCAGTACTTC
. | TRBD1 | TRBJ2-5 | TRBV3-1/TRBV3-2 | CASSPFRGETQYF | TGTGCCAGCAGCCCTTTCAGGGGGGAGACCCAGTACTTC
. | . | TRBJ1-5 | TRBV7-2 | CASSSRSSGWPQHF | TGTGCCAGCAGCTCGAGGTCCTCGGGATGGCCCCAGCATTTT
. | TRBD2 | TRBJ2-3 | TRBV6-6 | CASSPRGSPDTQYF | TGTGCCAGCAGTCCGCGGGGGTCCCCAGATACGCAGTATTTT
. | . | TRBJ2-1 | TRBV2 | CASSEPGYNEQFF | TGTGCCAGCAGTGAACCGGGGTACAATGAGCAGTTCTTC
. | . | TRBJ2-7 | TRBV2 | CASSEALGFRGEQYF | TGTGCCAGCAGTGAAGCGCTTGGGTTCAGGGGCGAGCAGTACTTC
. | TRBD2 | TRBJ2-7 | TRBV28 | CASSERGSLNEQYF | TGTGCCAGCAGTGAGCGGGGGAGCTTAAACGAGCAGTACTTC
. | TRBD2 | TRBJ2-7 | TRBV7-2 | CASSSSETSGYEQYF | TGTGCCAGCAGCTCGAGTGAGACTAGCGGTTACGAGCAGTACTTC
once | . | TRBJ1-1 | TRBV29-1 | CSVDTGWTEAFF | TGCAGCGTTGACACGGGTTGGACTGAAGCTTTCTTT
. | . | TRBJ2-7 | TRBV13 | CASSPRGLAPSSYEQYF | TGTGCCAGCAGCCCTAGGGGTCTAGCGCCGAGCTCCTACGAGCAGTACTTC
. | TRBD1 | TRBJ1-1 | TRBV5-1 | CASSFRGRDTEAFF | TGCGCCAGCAGCTTTAGGGGGCGGGACACTGAAGCTTTCTTT
. | TRBD1 | TRBJ2-7 | TRBV30 | CAWSPRDSHYEQYF | TGTGCCTGGTCCCCCCGGGACAGCCACTACGAGCAGTACTTC
. | . | TRBJ2-1 | TRBV27 | CASRQGKTYNEQFF | TGTGCCAGCAGACAGGGTAAAACCTACAATGAGCAGTTCTTC
. | TRBD1 | TRBJ2-2 | TRBV28 | CASSLTGGDTGELFF | TGTGCCAGCAGTTTGACAGGGGGCGATACCGGGGAGCTGTTTTTT
few | TRBD1 | TRBJ2-1 | TRBV28 | CASSERTGRTYNEQFF | TGTGCCAGCAGCGAACGGACAGGCCGAACCTACAATGAGCAGTTCTTC
. | . | TRBJ1-6 | TRBV7-8 | CASSKGQNSPLHF | TGTGCCAGCAGCAAAGGACAGAATTCACCCCTCCACTTT
few | TRBD1 | TRBJ1-2 | TRBV6-5 | CASSSGQENGYTF | TGTGCCAGCAGTTCGGGACAGGAAAATGGCTACACCTTC
. | TRBD2 | TRBJ2-5 | TRBV28 | CASSPGLAARTQYF | TGTGCCAGCAGTCCGGGACTAGCGGCCCGGACCCAGTACTTC
. | TRBD2 | TRBJ2-7 | TRBV2 | CASSEALFPSGVVTYEQYF | TGTGCCAGCAGTGAAGCGCTTTTTCCTAGCGGGGTGGTAACCTACGAGCAGTACTTC
few | TRBD2 | TRBJ2-1 | TRBV3-1/TRBV3-2 | CASSQELAGVHEQFF | TGTGCCAGCAGCCAAGAATTAGCGGGAGTCCATGAGCAGTTCTTC
. | . | TRBJ2-1 | TRBV27 | CASSLDSGNEQFF | TGTGCCAGCAGTCTAGACTCGGGCAATGAGCAGTTCTTC